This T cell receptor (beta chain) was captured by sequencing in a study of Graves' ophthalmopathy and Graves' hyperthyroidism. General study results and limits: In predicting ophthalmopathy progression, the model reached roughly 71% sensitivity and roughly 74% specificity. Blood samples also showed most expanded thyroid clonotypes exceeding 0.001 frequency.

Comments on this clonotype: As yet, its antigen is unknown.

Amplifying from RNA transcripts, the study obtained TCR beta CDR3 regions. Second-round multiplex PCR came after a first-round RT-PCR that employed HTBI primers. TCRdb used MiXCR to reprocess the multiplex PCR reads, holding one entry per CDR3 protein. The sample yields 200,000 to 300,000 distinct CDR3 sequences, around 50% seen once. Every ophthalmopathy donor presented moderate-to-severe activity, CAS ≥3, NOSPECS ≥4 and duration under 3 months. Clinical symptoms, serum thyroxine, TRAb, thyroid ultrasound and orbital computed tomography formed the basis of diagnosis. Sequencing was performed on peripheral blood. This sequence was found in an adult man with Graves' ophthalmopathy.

CDR3 sequence reads: CASSGTRSSYEQYF. CDR3 nucleotides: TGTGCCAGCAGTGGGACACGCAGCTCCTACGAGCAGTACTTC. V usage is TRBV2 and J usage is TRBJ2-7, with D perhaps matching TRBD1 (5 bases). Germline CDR1 is SNHLY and CDR2 is FYNNEI. There are 14 residues in the CDR3. The V and J ends lost 4 bases and 0 bases respectively, with 10 bases between them.